The clone carrying this T cell receptor (beta chain) was counted many times. V trimming: 5 bases; J trimming: 4 bases; junction bases outside the gene matches: 7. The length of the CDR3 is 15 residues. Germline values: CDR1 SGHTA, CDR2 FQGTGA. Time point given: newly diagnosed GD, antithyroid drugs for less than 3 months. After RNA was extracted from PBMCs, the TCR library was made from it. The source of the sample is a study of regulatory T cells in long-lasting Graves disease. CDR3 regions were amplified by Arm-PCR using iRepertoire HTBI primers to build TCR beta libraries. TCRdb re-derived calls from the multiplex PCR reads in MiXCR, one entry per CDR3 protein. Altogether fewer than 650,000 distinct CDR3 sequences are present, approximately 16% being singletons, with the ten largest covering 12%. These same data were also listed under a study on T cells in Graves' hyperthyroidism and ophthalmopathy.

The sequencing here drew on peripheral blood mononuclear cells (PBMCs), taken at new diagnosis, from a patient treated with antithyroid drugs. The sequence was collected from a young man with Graves disease. The chain has TRBV7-3 and TRBJ2-3; 9 nucleotides agree with TRBD1. The CDR3 loop is CASSPQGAVADTQYF. The CDR3 nucleotides are TGTGCCAGCAGCCCACAGGGGGCTGTCGCAGATACGCAGTATTTT.